This entry lists 27 T cell receptor beta chains sequenced from one sample in a study of shared clonotypes between healthy human individuals. Assay: immunoSEQ multiplex PCR; the TCRdb copy retains only in-frame clones and omits some. The data show around 2,100,000 clones, around 96% seen once. CD45RO-negative CD8 cells positively selected for CCR7 made up the naive population, which excluded terminally differentiated effector memory CD45RA+ cells. Sequencing was carried out using naive CD8+ T cells sorted from blood. These TCRs come from a man younger than 35 in good health.

V usage is TRBV11-2 and J usage is TRBJ1-1; D is perhaps TRBD1 (6 bases). V lost 0 bases and J lost 4, with 9 bases in between. CDR3 length equals 14 residues. Germline assignment: CDR1 SGHAT and CDR2 FQNNGV. The CDR3 reads CASSLEGARTEAFF. CDR3 nucleotide sequence: TGTGCCAGCAGCTTAGAGGGGGCCCGCACTGAAGCTTTCTTT.

For this clone: Other DNA sequences in this sample translate to the same CDR3. The chain recombines TRBV4-3 with TRBJ2-5, with unresolved D. Germline V gene lookup returns CDR1 LGHNA and CDR2 YSLEER. V lost 4 bases, J lost 5 bases, and 11 bases lay in between. CDR3 length: 13 residues. CDR3 loop: CASSLDREETQYF. DNA for the CDR3: TGCGCCAGCAGCCTCGACCGCGAGGAGACCCAGTACTTC.

The chain employs TRBV27 and TRBJ1-5, with D unclear. Germline V CDR1 and CDR2: MNHEY, SMNVEV (reference sequence). This CDR3 is built from 15 residues. Trimming shortened V by 4 bases and J by 0 bases, and 10 bases separated the two germline ends. CDR3 coding DNA: TGTGCCAGCAGTTCCATCGCGGATAGCAATCAGCCCCAGCATTTT. It specifies CASSSIADSNQPQHF.

This chain uses TRBV2 with TRBJ1-3; 7 bases match TRBD1. CDR3 length: 15 residues. V lost 3 bases and J lost 0; bases outside the gene matches: 2. Germline V gene sequence: CDR1 SNHLY, CDR2 FYNNEI. CDR3 residues: CASSDRDSSGNTIYF. The CDR3 region has the DNA TGTGCCAGCAGTGACCGGGACAGCTCTGGAAACACCATATATTTT.

This chain uses TRBV28 with TRBJ2-1; unclear D gene. Looked up from germline, CDR1 is MDHEN and CDR2 is SYDVKM. CDR3 length: 13 amino acids. Trimming stripped 3 bases from V and 9 bases from J, with 12 bases between. The CDR3 sequence is CASSFFPGGEQFF. CDR3 sequence (DNA): TGTGCCAGCAGTTTTTTCCCCGGCGGTGAGCAGTTCTTC. The entire variable domain, with the rest obtained from reference TRBV28 and TRBJ2-1, is as follows: DVKVTQSSRYLVKRTGEKVFLECVQDMDHENMFWYRQDPGLGLRLIYFSYDVKMKEKGDIPEGYSVSREKKERFSLILESASTNQTSMYLCASSFFPGGEQFFGPGTRLTVL.

J is TRBJ2-5 and V is TRBV28, with 9 bases identical to TRBD1. Per the germline V gene, CDR1 is MDHEN and CDR2 is SYDVKM. CDR3 length equals 15 residues. V trimming: 5 bases; J trimming: 1 base; junction bases outside the gene matches: 5. CDR3 in amino acids: CASSTGQGTQETQYF. For the CDR3, the DNA is TGTGCCAGCAGTACGGGACAGGGAACCCAAGAGACCCAGTACTTC.

The V gene is TRBV7-6, the J gene TRBJ2-2, with TRBD2 matching over 10 bases. Germline lookup yields CDR1 SGHVS and CDR2 FNYEAQ. This CDR3 has 16 residues. After removal of 5 bases from V and 3 bases from J, the junction contained 6 bases not matched to a gene. This CDR3 reads CASSQEAGGDTGELFF. The CDR3 DNA reads as TGTGCCAGCAGCCAAGAAGCGGGAGGGGACACCGGGGAGCTGTTTTTT.

This sequence joins TRBV5-4 and TRBJ1-4; a weak D match, TRBD1 (5 bases). Germline CDR1 is SGHNT and CDR2 is YYREEE (reference sequence). The germline V and J ends were trimmed by 3 bases and 2 bases, with 11 bases remaining between them. The CDR3 is made up of 15 amino acids. Written as DNA, the CDR3 is TGTGCCAGCAGCTCTCAGGGTTGGACTAATGAAAAACTGTTTTTT. This translates into CASSSQGWTNEKLFF.

The rearrangement uses TRBV5-4 and TRBJ1-1, with D unclear. V shed 0 bases and J shed 8 bases, with 5 bases lying between them. Germline assignment: CDR1 SGHNT and CDR2 YYREEE (reference sequence). CDR3 length: 11 amino acids. This CDR3 reads CASSLATEAFF. The CDR3 nucleotides read TGTGCCAGCAGCTTGGCTACAGAAGCTTTCTTT.

This sequence joins TRBV2 and TRBJ2-3; D is ambiguous. The germline V gene encodes CDR1 SNHLY and CDR2 FYNNEI. The CDR3 length is 13 residues. V lost 3 bases to trimming and J lost 6 bases, with 10 bases between them. The CDR3 reads CASSDSISDTQYF. The CDR3 DNA reads as TGTGCCAGCAGTGATTCAATCTCGGATACGCAGTATTTT.

The V gene is TRBV6-1, the J gene TRBJ2-7, with D perhaps TRBD1 (5 bases). Germline CDR1 MNHNS, CDR2 SASEGT. Deletions cut 3 bases from V and 2 bases from J, with 8 bases between. This CDR3 contains 13 residues. For the CDR3, the DNA is TGTGCCAGCAGTGACGACAGTCCCTACGAGCAGTACTTC. Translation: CASSDDSPYEQYF.

The rearrangement links TRBV7-9 to TRBJ2-3; a weak D match, TRBD1 (6 bases). Per the germline V gene, CDR1 is SEHNR and CDR2 is FQNEAQ (reference sequence). V was clipped by 7 bases and J by 1 base, with 9 bases between them. This CDR3 has 13 residues. CDR3 residues: CASIHRGTDTQYF. CDR3 bases: TGTGCCAGCATCCACAGGGGCACAGATACGCAGTATTTT. Together with reference TRBV7-9 and TRBJ2-3, the CDR3 gives the full variable domain: DTGVSQNPRHKITKRGQNVTFRCDPISEHNRLYWYRQTLGQGPEFLTYFQNEAQLEKSRLLSDRFSAERPKGSFSTLEIQRTEQGDSAMYLCASIHRGTDTQYFGPGTRLTVL.

This rearrangement joins TRBV4-2 to TRBJ2-3; 8 nucleotides agree with TRBD2. From germline, CDR1 is LGHNA and CDR2 YNFKEQ. Trimming cost V 7 bases and J 2 bases; bases outside gene matches: 8. CDR3 size: 15 residues. The CDR3 DNA follows: TGTGCCAGCACCCCAAGCGGGGGCACCACAGATACGCAGTATTTT. Translation: CASTPSGGTTDTQYF.

V usage is TRBV5-1 and J usage is TRBJ1-1, with 9 positions matching TRBD1. This CDR3 contains 14 residues. With 3 bases clipped from V and 4 bases from J, the junction kept 4 bases outside the gene matches. CDR1 and CDR2 (germline): SGHRS, YFSETQ. The CDR3, as DNA: TGCGCCAGCAGCTGGACAGGGGAGGGCACTGAAGCTTTCTTT. Amino acid sequence: CASSWTGEGTEAFF.

The chain joins TRBV21-1 to TRBJ1-2; TRBD1 is taken as the D call from the table, unchecked against the DNA. TRBV21-1 is deemed a pseudogene. CDR3 length: 14 amino acids. CDR3: CATRGTGFHYGYTF. CDR3 sequence (DNA): TGTGCCACCCGGGGGACAGGGTTTCACTATGGCTACACCTTC.

This clone came up a few times. This sample includes further DNA sequences coding for the same CDR3. The chain is built from TRBV30 and TRBJ2-7; unclear D gene. The germline V gene has CDR1 GTSNPN and CDR2 SVGIG (reference sequence). V shed 0 bases and J shed 3 bases, with 9 bases lying between them. The CDR3 consists of 13 residues. The CDR3: CAWSVDRDYEQYF. CDR3 in DNA: TGTGCCTGGAGTGTAGACCGCGACTACGAGCAGTACTTC.

The V call is TRBV30, the J call TRBJ1-6; no firm D call. The germline V gene has CDR1 GTSNPN and CDR2 SVGIG (reference sequence). The CDR3 covers 14 residues. V was trimmed by 5 bases and J by 3 bases, leaving 11 bases between them. DNA of the CDR3: TGTGCCTGGGCAGATGAGAACTATAATTCACCCCTCCACTTT. Its translation is CAWADENYNSPLHF.

This sequence joins TRBV7-9 and TRBJ2-7, with 7 bases lining up with TRBD2. The V and J ends lost 1 base and 2 bases, in that order; junction bases with no gene match: 8. The CDR3 consists of 16 residues. Germline assignment: CDR1 SEHNR and CDR2 FQNEAQ (reference sequence). CDR3 nucleotides: TGTGCCAGCAGCTTAGAGGGCTCTAGCGGTACCTACGAGCAGTACTTC. As protein: CASSLEGSSGTYEQYF.

The genes are TRBV2 and TRBJ2-1, with 7 positions matching TRBD2. Germline V gives CDR1 SNHLY, CDR2 FYNNEI. The CDR3 totals 13 residues. V dropped 6 bases and J dropped 7; count of bases not matched to a gene: 6. CDR3 sequence (DNA): TGTGCCAGCAGGTCGAGCGGGGTTAATGAGCAGTTCTTC. Translated: CASRSSGVNEQFF.

The V call is TRBV27, the J call TRBJ2-7; 10 bases map to TRBD1. CDR1 is MNHEY and CDR2 is SMNVEV in the germline V gene (reference sequence). This CDR3 spans 15 amino acids. J was trimmed by 5 bases and V by 5 bases; bases with no gene match: 9. CDR3 residues: CASSRTGTGVNEQYF. The CDR3 DNA reads TGTGCCAGCAGTCGAACCGGGACAGGGGTTAACGAGCAGTACTTC.

The gene calls are TRBV7-2 and TRBJ1-1; D unresolved. From germline, CDR1 is SGHTA and CDR2 FQGNSA. V lost 3 bases and J lost 4, with 6 bases in between. The CDR3 sequence is 12 residues long. This CDR3 is CASSLGSTEAFF. DNA for the CDR3: TGTGCCAGCAGCTTGGGTAGCACTGAAGCTTTCTTT.

V usage is TRBV2 and J usage is TRBJ2-5, with D maybe TRBD1 (6 bases). The CDR3 has 16 residues. Germline CDR1 SNHLY, CDR2 FYNNEI. The V and J ends lost 1 base and 3 bases respectively, with 15 bases between them. In DNA form, the CDR3 reads TGTGCCAGCAGTGAAGGGTTACAGGGTGGCAAAGAGACCCAGTACTTC. This codes for CASSEGLQGGKETQYF.

J is TRBJ2-3 and V is TRBV7-9; TRBD2 aligns across 8 bases. CDR1 is SEHNR, CDR2 FQNEAQ, per germline (reference sequence). The CDR3 loop spans 16 amino acids. J gave up 5 bases and V 4 bases, and 11 bases lay outside the gene matches. CDR3 DNA: TGTGCCAGCAGCTGGACCCCCGGGGGGGCAGGAGATACGCAGTATTTT. Translated, it gives CASSWTPGGAGDTQYF.

This chain uses TRBV25-1 with TRBJ2-2; the match to TRBD2 covers 8 bases. Looked up from germline, CDR1 is MGHDK and CDR2 is SYGVNS. The CDR3 loop spans 15 amino acids. J lost 4 bases, V lost 6 bases, and 7 bases had no gene match. The CDR3 sequence: CASRMGLESTGELFF. The CDR3 DNA is TGTGCCAGCAGGATGGGACTAGAAAGCACCGGGGAGCTGTTTTTT.

The rearrangement links TRBV5-1 to TRBJ2-7; 10 positions agree with TRBD2. V trimming: 4 bases; J trimming: 0 bases; junction bases outside the gene matches: 1. The CDR3 is made up of 14 amino acids. Per the germline V gene, CDR1 is SGHRS and CDR2 is YFSETQ. CDR3 sequence reads: CASSPSGSSYEQYF. CDR3 nucleotides: TGCGCCAGCAGCCCTAGCGGGAGCTCCTACGAGCAGTACTTC.

This chain uses TRBV27 with TRBJ1-2, with 11 positions matching TRBD1. CDR1 and CDR2 from the germline V gene are MNHEY and SMNVEV (reference sequence). The CDR3 totals 16 residues. Losses at the gene ends were 8 bases for V and 5 bases for J; bases not matched to a gene: 13. The CDR3 DNA follows: TGTGCCAGCGCGGGACAGGGGGTCCAACTTGGGTATGGCTACACCTTC. This gives the protein CASAGQGVQLGYGYTF.

J is TRBJ1-1 and V is TRBV28; 8 bases fit TRBD1. The CDR3 length is 11 residues. The V and J ends lost 4 bases and 12 bases, in that order; junction bases with no gene match: 4. Germline CDR1 MDHEN, CDR2 SYDVKM. CDR3 nucleotide sequence: TGTGCCAGCAGTTGGACAGGGTGGACTTTCTTT. Its protein product is CASSWTGWTFF. Combining the CDR3 with reference TRBV28 and TRBJ1-1 gives the whole variable domain DVKVTQSSRYLVKRTGEKVFLECVQDMDHENMFWYRQDPGLGLRLIYFSYDVKMKEKGDIPEGYSVSREKKERFSLILESASTNQTSMYLCASSWTGWTFFGQGTRLTVV.